The 2 T cell receptor beta chains reported below all come from one sample, sequenced in a study of cytomegalovirus exposure and HLA in healthy donors. The data were produced by immunoSEQ multiplex PCR, yet TCRdb's version contains in-frame clones alone and is incomplete. Here the sample spans 250,000 to 300,000 clones, 90% being singletons. Input material: PBMCs. These receptors originate from a woman in her late teens or twenties in good health and CMV-seronegative.

The chain carries TRBV5-1 and TRBJ2-1; 11 bases line up with TRBD2. The CDR3 runs 17 residues. CDR1 is SGHRS, CDR2 YFSETQ, per germline. The ends lost 1 base at V and 4 bases at J; junction bases unmatched: 7. The CDR3 is CASSLSLAGGKYNEQFF. CDR3 sequence (DNA): TGCGCCAGCAGCTTGTCCCTAGCGGGGGGCAAGTACAATGAGCAGTTCTTC.

V is TRBV11-2 and J is TRBJ2-3; D possibly corresponds to TRBD2 (6 bases). The CDR3 sequence is 16 residues long. Trimming removed 3 bases at V and 6 bases at J, with 19 bases between. Germline V lookup: CDR1 SGHAT, CDR2 FQNNGV. Written as DNA, the CDR3 is TGTGCCAGCAGCTTTCTTCAGACGGGGGTCTCCGATACGCAGTATTTT. Encoded protein: CASSFLQTGVSDTQYF.